Listed below are T cell receptor beta chains from one sample, sequenced in a study of T cell responses to AZD1222 COVID-19 vaccine. Repertoires were generated with immunoSEQ multiplex PCR, while TCRdb's copy carries only in-frame clones and drops some. Of about 49,000 clones listed, around 80% are singletons. The starting material was peripheral blood, obtained on day 0 of MenACWY control vaccination. Receptor source: an adult in good health. CDR3s include the opening cysteine and the closing phenylalanine or tryptophan. The order of the fields is D gene, clone size, J gene, V gene, CDR3 DNA, CDR3 protein. A D gene is named only where the DNA matches it firmly. Part of the rows lack a size; the others show once, few, many or a class for expanded clones.

.,.,TRBJ1-5,TRBV14,TGTGCCAGCAGCCAAGATGGCCCTAATCAGCCCCAGCATTTT,CASSQDGPNQPQHF
.,.,TRBJ1-4,TRBV28,TGTGCCAGCAGTTTCGAGGGGGGGCGCGAAAAACTGTTTTTT,CASSFEGGREKLFF
.,.,TRBJ1-2,TRBV27,TGTGCCAGCAGTTGGGACCCCTACTATGGCTACACCTTC,CASSWDPYYGYTF
.,few,TRBJ1-5,TRBV2,TGTGCCAGCAGCGCTAATACAGATCAGCCCCAGCATTTT,CASSANTDQPQHF
TRBD1,.,TRBJ2-6,TRBV7-2,TGTGCCAGCAGCCCTCGACAGGGGAGCTCTGGGGCCAACGTCCTGACTTTC,CASSPRQGSSGANVLTF
TRBD1,.,TRBJ1-5,TRBV24-1,TGTGCCACCAGTCCGCCAGGGGGGGGAGGGCCCCAGCATTTT,CATSPPGGGGPQHF
.,.,TRBJ1-2,TRBV24-1,TGTGCCACCAGTGATTCCTATCACGGTGGCTACACCTTC,CATSDSYHGGYTF
.,once,TRBJ2-2,TRBV20-1,TGCAGTGCTTTGTTTGATTGGAAGCTGTTTTTT,CSALFDWKLFF
.,.,TRBJ1-5,TRBV30,TGTGCCTGGAGTTCAGGGGAGGTTCAGCCCCAGCATTTT,CAWSSGEVQPQHF
.,.,TRBJ2-5,TRBV9,TGTGCCAGCAGCGTCGGGGACCAAGAGACCCAGTACTTC,CASSVGDQETQYF
.,.,TRBJ2-2,TRBV5-1,TGCGCCAGCAGCTGGGAAACCGGGGAGCTGTTTTTT,CASSWETGELFF
.,.,TRBJ1-4,TRBV5-1,TGCGCCAGCAGCTTGGGGGAAATAGGGGAAAAACTGTTTTTT,CASSLGEIGEKLFF
.,.,TRBJ2-5,TRBV6-5,TGTGCCAGCAGTTACGGGGGGACCCAAGAGACCCAGTACTTC,CASSYGGTQETQYF
.,.,TRBJ1-5,TRBV5-8,TGTGCCAGCAGCTCGGACAGAGGATCGGTAATGCCCCAGCATTTT,CASSSDRGSVMPQHF
TRBD1,.,TRBJ1-1,TRBV3-1/TRBV3-2,TGTGCCAGCAGCCTGGGACAGGAAGCTTTCTTT,CASSLGQEAFF
.,.,TRBJ1-2,TRBV5-4,TGTGCCAGCAGCTTGGGCGGCCAGGGCACGGCTGGCTACACCTTC,CASSLGGQGTAGYTF
TRBD1,.,TRBJ2-5,TRBV7-3,TGTGCCAGCACCTTCCTGTGGGGACAGGGGGCGCGAGAGACCCAGTACTTC,CASTFLWGQGARETQYF
.,.,TRBJ2-7,TRBV24-1,TGTGCCACCAGTGATTTGTCCCGGGAGTACTTC,CATSDLSREYF
TRBD2,.,TRBJ2-1,TRBV29-1,TGCAGGGCAACTAGCGGGAATGAGCAGTTCTTC,CRATSGNEQFF
.,.,TRBJ2-1,TRBV25-1,TGTGCCAGCAGATGGGCGTCCGACAATGAGCAGTTCTTC,CASRWASDNEQFF
.,.,TRBJ1-5,TRBV4-1,TGCGCCAGCAGCCAACAACTGAGCCAGCCCCAGCATTTT,CASSQQLSQPQHF
TRBD1,.,TRBJ1-5,TRBV9,TGTGCCAGCAGCGAGGGACAGCGCAATCAGCCCCAGCATTTT,CASSEGQRNQPQHF
.,.,TRBJ1-6,TRBV25-1,TGTGCCAGCAGTACGGGGGGATATAATTCACCCCTCCACTTT,CASSTGGYNSPLHF
TRBD1,.,TRBJ1-2,TRBV6-5,TGTGCCAGCAGTTATCGTAGACAGGGTACGACCCATGGCTACACCTTC,CASSYRRQGTTHGYTF
TRBD1,.,TRBJ2-7,TRBV2,TGTGCCAGCAGTGAAGGGACAGGACCCTACGAGCAGTACTTC,CASSEGTGPYEQYF
TRBD2,.,TRBJ2-4,TRBV3-1/TRBV3-2,TGTGCCAGCAGCCCCCCTAAAGCGGGGGGATTAGCCAAAAACATTCAGTACTTC,CASSPPKAGGLAKNIQYF
.,many,TRBJ2-1,TRBV6-1,TGTGCCAGCACGGACTTCCAGGGTAGAGGGAATGAGCAGTTCTTC,CASTDFQGRGNEQFF
.,.,TRBJ1-6,TRBV3-1/TRBV3-2,TGTGCCAGCAGCCAAGTTCGGGGTTCCGGGGCACCCCTCCACTTT,CASSQVRGSGAPLHF
.,.,TRBJ1-4,TRBV18,TGTGCCAGCTCATTTAGTGGACGGGGAACAACTAATGAAAAACTGTTTTTT,CASSFSGRGTTNEKLFF
.,.,TRBJ1-1,TRBV10-3,TGTGCCATAGCGGAGGACACTGAAGCTTTCTTT,CAIAEDTEAFF
.,.,TRBJ1-5,TRBV25-1,TGTGCCAGCAGTGAGAGGGCGCCCAACTCGCCCCAGCATTTT,CASSERAPNSPQHF